Sequencing of this T cell receptor beta chain was carried out in a study of blood T cell repertoires in COVID-19. In the study overall: Whether acute or convalescent, the COVID-19 samples came from the United States, Italy and Spain. The cDNA or gDNA used as material had been derived from T cells, B-cell-depleted T cells, or PBMCs.

Germline V gene data show CDR1 as MNHEY and CDR2 as SMNVEV (reference sequence). The CDR3 covers 17 residues. V shed 1 base, J shed 4 bases, and the junction held 6 bases outside the gene matches. Generated by immunoSEQ multiplex PCR, the TCRdb table keeps only in-frame clones and is missing some. The repertoire holds approximately 170,000 clones, with roughly nine tenths as singletons. One Seattle source followed patients from active infection through their disease course. This clone occurred once. Input material: peripheral blood. This receptor was identified in a woman aged 60-70 years with COVID-19, enrolled during active disease. V and J are TRBV27 and TRBJ2-4; 11 bases are a match to TRBD1. CDR3 amino acids: CASSLLGTGGEKNIQYF. In DNA, the CDR3 is TGTGCCAGCAGTTTATTAGGGACAGGGGGTGAGAAAAACATTCAGTACTTC.